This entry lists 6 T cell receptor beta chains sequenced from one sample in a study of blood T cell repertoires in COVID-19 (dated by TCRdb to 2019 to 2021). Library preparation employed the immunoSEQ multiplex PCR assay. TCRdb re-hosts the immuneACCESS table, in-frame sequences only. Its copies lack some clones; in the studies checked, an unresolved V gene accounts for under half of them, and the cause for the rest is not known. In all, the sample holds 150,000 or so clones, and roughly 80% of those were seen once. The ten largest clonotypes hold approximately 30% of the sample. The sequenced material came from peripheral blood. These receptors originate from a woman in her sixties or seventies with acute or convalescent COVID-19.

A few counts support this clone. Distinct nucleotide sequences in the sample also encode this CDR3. The CDR3 region is CASSSGLVGNTDTQYF. The DNA for the CDR3 is TGCGCCAGCAGCTCCGGACTAGTGGGGAACACAGATACGCAGTATTTT. The V and J genes are TRBV5-1 and TRBJ2-3; 7 bases are a match to TRBD2. V trimming: 3 bases; J trimming: 2 bases; junction bases outside the gene matches: 9. Germline-derived CDR1 and CDR2 are SGHRS and YFSETQ. The CDR3 is made up of 16 amino acids.

The CDR3 loop is CASSQPTRAGYGYTF. CDR3 nucleotides: TGCGCCAGCAGCCAACCCACTCGAGCGGGCTATGGCTACACCTTC. J is TRBJ1-2 and V is TRBV4-1; D not certain. V was clipped by 2 bases and J by 4 bases, with 14 bases between them. From germline, CDR1 is MGHRA and CDR2 YSYEKL. The CDR3 totals 15 residues.

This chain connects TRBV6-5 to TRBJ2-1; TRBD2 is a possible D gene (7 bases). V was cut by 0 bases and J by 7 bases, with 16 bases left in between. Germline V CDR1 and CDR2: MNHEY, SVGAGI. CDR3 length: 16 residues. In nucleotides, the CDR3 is TGTGCCAGCAGTTACTCCGTGGCGGGGGCGCGGAATGAGCAGTTCTTC. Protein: CASSYSVAGARNEQFF.

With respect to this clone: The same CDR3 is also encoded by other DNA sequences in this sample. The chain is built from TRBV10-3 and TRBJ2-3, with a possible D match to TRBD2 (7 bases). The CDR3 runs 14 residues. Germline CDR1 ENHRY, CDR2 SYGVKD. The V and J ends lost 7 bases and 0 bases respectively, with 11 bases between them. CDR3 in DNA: TGTGCCATCAAGGGGGGGCCAAGCACAGATACGCAGTATTTT. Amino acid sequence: CAIKGGPSTDTQYF.

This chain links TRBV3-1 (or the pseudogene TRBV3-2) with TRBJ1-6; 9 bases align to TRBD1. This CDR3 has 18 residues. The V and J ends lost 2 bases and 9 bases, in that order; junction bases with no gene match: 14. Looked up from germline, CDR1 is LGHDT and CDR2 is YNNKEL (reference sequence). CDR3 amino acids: CASSQYITGTGISSPLHF. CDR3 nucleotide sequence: TGTGCCAGCAGCCAATACATTACCGGGACAGGGATTTCTTCACCCCTCCACTTT.

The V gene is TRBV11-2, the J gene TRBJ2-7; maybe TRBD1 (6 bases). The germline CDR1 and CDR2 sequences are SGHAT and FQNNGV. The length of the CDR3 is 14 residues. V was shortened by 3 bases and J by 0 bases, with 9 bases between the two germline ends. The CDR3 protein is CASSFGDNSYEQYF. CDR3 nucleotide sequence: TGTGCCAGCAGCTTCGGGGACAACTCCTACGAGCAGTACTTC.